The rows below give T cell receptor beta chains drawn from one sample of a study of T cell repertoires in cytomegalovirus infection. Antigens for these TCRs are unknown. TCRdb ran MiXCR on the reads and lists one entry per CDR3 protein. The profile shows roughly 800,000 distinct CDR3 sequences, 25% to 30% of them singletons. The sample in question was cultured CD8+ T cells from PBMCs, obtained from culture after CMV antigen stimulation. These receptors were obtained from a human donor in good health (CMV status not recorded). Some clones in this sample may be carry-over from other donors' samples. The CDR3 runs from the conserved cysteine through the conserved F or W. D genes are given only for firm matches. Clone size is given for some rows only: seen once, a few or many times, or a class if the clone is expanded.

d_call,j_call,clone_size,v_call,cdr3_nt,cdr3_aa
-,TRBJ2-5,-,TRBV28,TGTGCCAGCAGTCTCCGGCTAGGCTGGGAGACCCAGTACTTC,CASSLRLGWETQYF
-,TRBJ2-5,-,TRBV12-3/TRBV12-4,TGTGCCAGCAGTTCCTTGGTACTTGAGACCCAGTACTTC,CASSSLVLETQYF
-,TRBJ2-2,few,TRBV6-5,TGTGCCAGCAGTTACGACCCGCAACTACACAAAGCCGGGGAGCTGTTTTTT,CASSYDPQLHKAGELFF
-,TRBJ2-7,-,TRBV7-8,TGTGCCAGCAGTTTTTCCGGGACCGACTCCTACGAGCAGTACTTC,CASSFSGTDSYEQYF
TRBD1,TRBJ2-5,-,TRBV27,TGTGCCAGCAGGCCAAGGGACAGGGGAGAGACCCAGTACTTC,CASRPRDRGETQYF
-,TRBJ1-2,few,TRBV19,TGTGCCAGTGCAGGGGTTTGGACCCAATATGGCTACACCTTC,CASAGVWTQYGYTF
TRBD1,TRBJ1-1,few,TRBV20-1,TGCAGTGCTCTGACAGGGGGCACTGAAGCTTTCTTT,CSALTGGTEAFF
-,TRBJ2-3,-,TRBV19,TGTGCCACCTCCTCTGACCTGGGCACAGATACGCAGTATTTT,CATSSDLGTDTQYF
TRBD1,TRBJ2-7,-,TRBV7-9,TGTGCCAGCAGCTCCCCGGGTGGGACAGGGGTAGTGTACGAGCAGTACTTC,CASSSPGGTGVVYEQYF
-,TRBJ2-5,once,TRBV7-9,TGTGCCAGCCTCCTTAAGGAGACCCAGTACTTC,CASLLKETQYF
-,TRBJ1-2,-,TRBV12-3/TRBV12-4,TGTGCCAGCAGTTTACATCCGGGGGGATTTAACTATGGCTACACCTTC,CASSLHPGGFNYGYTF
-,TRBJ2-7,-,TRBV6-2/TRBV6-3,TGTGCCAGCAGTTACACGTTAGACATTTCCTCCTACGAGCAGTACTTC,CASSYTLDISSYEQYF
TRBD2,TRBJ2-5,many,TRBV7-2,TGTGCCAGCAATTGGCGGGGGGGCTCAGAGACCCAGTACTTC,CASNWRGGSETQYF
-,TRBJ1-2,-,TRBV6-5,TGTGCCAGCAGTTACTCTTGGGATATGAGCTATGGCTACACCTTC,CASSYSWDMSYGYTF
TRBD2,TRBJ2-5,-,TRBV7-6,TGTGCCAGCAGCTTGACTAGCGGGGCCAAGACCCAGTACTTC,CASSLTSGAKTQYF
TRBD2,TRBJ2-2,few,TRBV7-9,TGTGCCAGCAGCAGCGGGACGGGGGTGACCGGGGAGCTGTTTTTT,CASSSGTGVTGELFF
-,TRBJ2-6,few,TRBV7-8,TGTGCCAGCAGCACGGGGGCAGGGGGATTTGGGGCCAACGTCCTGACTTTC,CASSTGAGGFGANVLTF
-,TRBJ2-3,-,TRBV28,TGTGCCAGCATCCGTAGGGGGGCAGATACGCAGTATTTT,CASIRRGADTQYF
-,TRBJ2-4,many,TRBV7-9,TGTGCCAGCAGCTCCCGGGCTAATAGCAAAAACATTCAGTACTTC,CASSSRANSKNIQYF
-,TRBJ1-1,-,TRBV7-9,TGTGCCAGCAGTTCTACGACAAGGGGCAGGAACACTGAAGCTTTCTTT,CASSSTTRGRNTEAFF
TRBD2,TRBJ2-3,few,TRBV6-2/TRBV6-3,TGTGCCAGCAGCCACGGACTAGCTGCGACTAGCACAGATACGCAGTATTTT,CASSHGLAATSTDTQYF
-,TRBJ2-7,-,TRBV27,TGTGCCAGCTTTAGGGAATTGGGCTCCTACGAGCAGTACTTC,CASFRELGSYEQYF
-,TRBJ2-1,-,TRBV12-3/TRBV12-4,TGTGCCAGCAGTTTCGACGCGCCCTTGAGCTCCTACAATGAGCAGTTCTTC,CASSFDAPLSSYNEQFF
-,TRBJ2-3,-,TRBV7-6,TGTGTCAGCAGCTTAGCGGCGGATACGCAGTATTTT,CVSSLAADTQYF
-,TRBJ1-4,-,TRBV7-8,TGTGCCAGCAGCTTATTTAGGACAGTTGATGAAAAACTGTTTTTT,CASSLFRTVDEKLFF
-,TRBJ1-5,-,TRBV7-8,TGTGCCAGCAGCTTAGCTTACGTGGGTCAGCCCCAGCATTTT,CASSLAYVGQPQHF
-,TRBJ1-6,few,TRBV27,TGTGCCAGCAGTTTCGGACAGTTGGGTTCACCCCTCCACTTT,CASSFGQLGSPLHF
-,TRBJ2-3,-,TRBV27,TGTGCCAGCAGTTTTTCTAACACAGATACGCAGTATTTT,CASSFSNTDTQYF
-,TRBJ1-5,few,TRBV6-1,TGTGCCAGCAGTTATCAGGGACCTGGCAATCAGCCCCAGCATTTT,CASSYQGPGNQPQHF
TRBD1,TRBJ2-7,few,TRBV7-6,TGTGCCAGCAGCCAAGACAGGGGCCGCACCTACGAGCAGTACTTC,CASSQDRGRTYEQYF
TRBD1,TRBJ1-1,-,TRBV6-6,TGTGCCAGTATTAAGAGGGGGCCGAACACTGAAGCTTTCTTT,CASIKRGPNTEAFF
TRBD1,TRBJ2-1,few,TRBV28,TGTGCCAGCAGTTTCACCGACGGGACAGATGTTTCGGATGAGCAGTTCTTC,CASSFTDGTDVSDEQFF
-,TRBJ1-1,few,TRBV20-1,TGCAGTGCTGTGGGGACGGGGAACACTGAAGCTTTCTTT,CSAVGTGNTEAFF
TRBD1,TRBJ2-7,few,TRBV12-5,TGTGCTAGTGGTTCCGGACAGGGTCAGCAGTACTTC,CASGSGQGQQYF
TRBD2,TRBJ2-2,-,TRBV4-1,TGCGCCAGCAGCCAAGATCCCGGGAGACTAGCGGGGGGTACCGGGGAGCTGTTTTTT,CASSQDPGRLAGGTGELFF
TRBD1,TRBJ2-1,-,TRBV7-9,TGTGCCAGCAGGCAACCGGGACAGGGTATCTACAATGAGCAGTTCTTC,CASRQPGQGIYNEQFF
-,TRBJ2-1,many,TRBV13,TGTGCCAGCAGCTTTTTCCGGAGGGACTACAATGAGCAGTTCTTC,CASSFFRRDYNEQFF
-,TRBJ2-3,few,TRBV28,TGTGCCAGCAGACCAAGGCAGGGTCCTTTTACAGATACGCAGTATTTT,CASRPRQGPFTDTQYF
-,TRBJ1-1,-,TRBV20-1,TGCAGTGCTTCCCCGGGAGGGGACACTGAAGCTTTCTTT,CSASPGGDTEAFF
-,TRBJ2-1,few,TRBV7-9,TGTGCCAGCAGTGGCGGGACAGTAGATGAGCAGTTCTTC,CASSGGTVDEQFF
-,TRBJ2-3,-,TRBV10-3,TGTGCCATCAGGGTTAGACCCACTGCTAGCACAGATACGCAGTATTTT,CAIRVRPTASTDTQYF
TRBD1,TRBJ2-4,few,TRBV19,TGTGCCAGTAGGGGGACAGGACCACAAGCCAAAAACATTCAGTACTTC,CASRGTGPQAKNIQYF
TRBD1,TRBJ2-5,-,TRBV9,TGTGCCAGCAGCGTAGATGGACAGGGGGCAGAGACCCAGTACTTC,CASSVDGQGAETQYF
-,TRBJ2-1,-,TRBV5-1,TGCGCCAGCAGCTCTAGGGTAGGGTATAATGAGCAGTTCTTC,CASSSRVGYNEQFF
TRBD2,TRBJ2-2,-,TRBV7-9,TGTGCAAACCCTCCGGGACTAGCGGGGGGGCCAAACACCGGGGAGCTGTTTTTT,CANPPGLAGGPNTGELFF
-,TRBJ2-3,few,TRBV7-6,TGTGCCAGCAGCTTTTGGGGACGGGGGACAGATACGCAGTATTTT,CASSFWGRGTDTQYF
-,TRBJ2-1,many,TRBV19,TGTGCCAGTAGTATACTGGGTCAGTTCTTC,CASSILGQFF
-,TRBJ1-5,-,TRBV27,TGTGCCAGCAGTTTACTGGGCAGGGGTAATCAGCCCCAGCATTTT,CASSLLGRGNQPQHF
-,TRBJ2-5,many,TRBV7-6,TGTGCCAGCAGCCTGCTTGTGGGTAACGGGGAAGAGACCCAGTACTTC,CASSLLVGNGEETQYF
TRBD1,TRBJ1-2,-,TRBV29-1,TGCAGCGTTGAGGTCAGGGGGACTTATGGCTACACCTTC,CSVEVRGTYGYTF
-,TRBJ1-1,many,TRBV20-1,TGCAGTGCTAGCCCCGGGGCAGGGAGAACGATGAACACTGAAGCTTTCTTT,CSASPGAGRTMNTEAFF
-,TRBJ2-1,few,TRBV19,TGTGCCAGTAGTTCCTCAGGGGCCCTTGGCCATGAGCAGTTCTTC,CASSSSGALGHEQFF